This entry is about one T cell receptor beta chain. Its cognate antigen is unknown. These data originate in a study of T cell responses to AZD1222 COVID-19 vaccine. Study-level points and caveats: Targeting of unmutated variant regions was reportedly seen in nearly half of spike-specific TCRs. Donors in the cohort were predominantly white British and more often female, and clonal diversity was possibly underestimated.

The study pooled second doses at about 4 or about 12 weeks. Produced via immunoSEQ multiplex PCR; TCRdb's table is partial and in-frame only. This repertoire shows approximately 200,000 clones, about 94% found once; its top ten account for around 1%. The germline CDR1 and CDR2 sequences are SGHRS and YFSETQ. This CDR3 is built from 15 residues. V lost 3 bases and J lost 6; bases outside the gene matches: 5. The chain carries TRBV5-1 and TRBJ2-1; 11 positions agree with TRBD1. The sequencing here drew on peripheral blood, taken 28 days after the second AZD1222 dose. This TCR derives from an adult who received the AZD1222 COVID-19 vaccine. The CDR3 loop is CASSSGQGALNEQFF. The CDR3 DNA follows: TGCGCCAGCAGCTCTGGACAGGGGGCCCTCAATGAGCAGTTCTTC. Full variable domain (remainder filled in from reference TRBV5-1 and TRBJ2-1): KAGVTQTPRYLIKTRGQQVTLSCSPISGHRSVSWYQQTPGQGLQFLFEYFSETQRNKGNFPGRFSGRQFSNSRSEMNVSTLELGDSALYLCASSSGQGALNEQFFGPGTRLTVL.